This T cell receptor beta chain was retrieved from a study of early T cells in non-severe SARS-CoV-2 infection. This clonotype showed up many times. From the 5' RACE reads, TCRdb called clonotypes with MiXCR, one entry per CDR3 protein. Of around 40,000 distinct CDR3 sequences in the sample, approximately 6% were seen once. CDR1 and CDR2 from the germline V gene are SGHAT and FQNNGV. The CDR3 length is 15 residues. Trimming removed 5 bases from V and 3 bases from J, with 16 bases in between. The receptor was derived from an adult who was a healthcare worker with PCR-confirmed SARS-CoV-2 infection or an uninfected control (not recorded which). The V call is TRBV11-2, the J call TRBJ1-1, with a weak D call TRBD1 (6 bases). Sequencing was done on a sample of whole blood. The CDR3 DNA is TGTGCCAGCAGCACGGGGACAAGTCGGGACACTGAAGCTTTCTTT. This codes for CASSTGTSRDTEAFF. Based on the CDR3 plus reference TRBV11-2 and TRBJ1-1, the full variable domain is EAGVAQSPRYKIIEKRQSVAFWCNPISGHATLYWYQQILGQGPKLLIQFQNNGVVDDSQLPKDRFSAERLKGVDSTLKIQPAKLEDSAVYLCASSTGTSRDTEAFFGQGTRLTVV.